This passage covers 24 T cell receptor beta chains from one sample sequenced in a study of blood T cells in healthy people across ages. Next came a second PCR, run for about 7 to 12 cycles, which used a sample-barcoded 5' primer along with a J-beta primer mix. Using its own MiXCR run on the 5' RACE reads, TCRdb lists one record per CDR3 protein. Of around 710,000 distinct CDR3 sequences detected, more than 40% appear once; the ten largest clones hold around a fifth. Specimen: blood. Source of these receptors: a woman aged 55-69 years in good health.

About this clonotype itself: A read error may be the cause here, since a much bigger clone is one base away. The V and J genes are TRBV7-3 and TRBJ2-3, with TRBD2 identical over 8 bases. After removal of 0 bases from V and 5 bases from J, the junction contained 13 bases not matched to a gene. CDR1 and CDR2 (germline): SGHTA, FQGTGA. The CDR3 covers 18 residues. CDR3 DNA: TGTGCCAGCAGCTTAACCGCGGGACTAGTGGGAGGAGGAGATACGCAGTATTTT. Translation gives CASSLTAGLVGGGDTQYF.

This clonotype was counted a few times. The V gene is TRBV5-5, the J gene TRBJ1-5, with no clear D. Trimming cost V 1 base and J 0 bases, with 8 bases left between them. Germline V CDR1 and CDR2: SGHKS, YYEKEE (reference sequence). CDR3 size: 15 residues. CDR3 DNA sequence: TGTGCCAGCAGCTTGAACGGGTATAGCAATCAGCCCCAGCATTTT. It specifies CASSLNGYSNQPQHF.

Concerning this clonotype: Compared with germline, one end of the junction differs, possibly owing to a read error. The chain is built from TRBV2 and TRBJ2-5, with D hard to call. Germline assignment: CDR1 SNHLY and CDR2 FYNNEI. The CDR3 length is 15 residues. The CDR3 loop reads CASTASRSLQETQYF. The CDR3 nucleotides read TGCGCCAGCACCGCGTCCAGGAGTCTTCAAGAGACCCAGTACTTC.

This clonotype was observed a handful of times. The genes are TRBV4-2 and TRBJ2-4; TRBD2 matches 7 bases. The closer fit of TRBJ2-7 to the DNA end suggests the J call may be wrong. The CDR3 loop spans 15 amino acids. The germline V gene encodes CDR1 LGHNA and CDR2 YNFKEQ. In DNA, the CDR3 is TGTGCCAGCAGCCTAGATGGGGGGGGGGAGGCCGAGCAGTACTTC. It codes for CASSLDGGGEAEQYF.

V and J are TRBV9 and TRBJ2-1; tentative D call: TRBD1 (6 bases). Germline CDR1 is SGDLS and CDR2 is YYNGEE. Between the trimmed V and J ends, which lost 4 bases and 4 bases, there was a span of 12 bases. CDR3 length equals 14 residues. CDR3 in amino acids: CASSPGDIYNEQFF. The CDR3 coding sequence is TGTGCCAGCAGCCCCGGGGACATTTACAATGAGCAGTTCTTC. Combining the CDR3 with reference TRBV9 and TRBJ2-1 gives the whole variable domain DSGVTQTPKHLITATGQRVTLRCSPRSGDLSVYWYQQSLDQGLQFLIQYYNGEERAKGNILERFSAQQFPDLHSELNLSSLELGDSALYFCASSPGDIYNEQFFGPGTRLTVL.

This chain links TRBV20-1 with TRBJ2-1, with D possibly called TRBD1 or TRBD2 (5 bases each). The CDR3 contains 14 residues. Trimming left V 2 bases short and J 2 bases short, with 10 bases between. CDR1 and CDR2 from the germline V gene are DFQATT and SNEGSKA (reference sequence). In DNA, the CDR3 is TGCAGTGCTAGAAGCATGGGGGCCTACAATGAGCAGTTCTTC. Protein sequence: CSARSMGAYNEQFF.

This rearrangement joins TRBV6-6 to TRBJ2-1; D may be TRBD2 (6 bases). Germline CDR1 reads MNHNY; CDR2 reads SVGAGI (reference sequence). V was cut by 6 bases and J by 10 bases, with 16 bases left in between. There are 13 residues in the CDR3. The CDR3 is CASSSMSSVEQFF. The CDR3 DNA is TGTGCCAGCAGCTCCATGTCTAGCGTAGAGCAGTTCTTC.

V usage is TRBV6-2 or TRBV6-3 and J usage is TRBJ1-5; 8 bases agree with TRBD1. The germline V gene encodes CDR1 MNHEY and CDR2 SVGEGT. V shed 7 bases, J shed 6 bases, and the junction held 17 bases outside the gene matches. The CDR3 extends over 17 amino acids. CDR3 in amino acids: CASTTIASRTGTQPQHF. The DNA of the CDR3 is TGTGCCAGCACCACCATAGCGTCTAGGACAGGGACTCAGCCCCAGCATTTT.

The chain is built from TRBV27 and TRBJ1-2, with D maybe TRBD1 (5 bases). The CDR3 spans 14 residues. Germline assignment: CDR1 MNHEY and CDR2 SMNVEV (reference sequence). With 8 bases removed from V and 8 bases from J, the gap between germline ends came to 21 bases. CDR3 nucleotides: TGTGCCAGCGGTTGGGCCCGGGGGGGAGAGGGCTACACCTTC. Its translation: CASGWARGGEGYTF.

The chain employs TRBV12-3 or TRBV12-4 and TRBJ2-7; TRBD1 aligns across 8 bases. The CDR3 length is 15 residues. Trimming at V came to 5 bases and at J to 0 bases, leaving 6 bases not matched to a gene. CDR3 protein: CASSPWTGPSYEQYF. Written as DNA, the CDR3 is TGTGCCAGCAGTCCATGGACAGGGCCCTCCTACGAGCAGTACTTC.

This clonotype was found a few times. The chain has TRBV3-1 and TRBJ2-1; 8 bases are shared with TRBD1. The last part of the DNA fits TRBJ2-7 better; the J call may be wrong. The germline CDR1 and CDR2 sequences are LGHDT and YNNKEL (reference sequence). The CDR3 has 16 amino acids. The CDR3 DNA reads TGTGCCAGCAGCCAAGCTGACAGGGGAAGGGACAATGAGCAGTACTTC. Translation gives CASSQADRGRDNEQYF.

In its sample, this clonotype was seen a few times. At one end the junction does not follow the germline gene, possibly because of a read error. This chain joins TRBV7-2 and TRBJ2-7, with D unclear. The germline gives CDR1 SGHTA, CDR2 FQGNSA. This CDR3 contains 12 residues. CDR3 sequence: CAGSIQRGEQYF. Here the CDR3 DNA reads TGTGCCGGCAGCATACAGCGTGGCGAGCAGTACTTC. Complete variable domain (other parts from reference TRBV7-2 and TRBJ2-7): GAGVSQSPSNKVTEKGKDVELRCDPISGHTALYWYRQSLGQGLEFLIYFQGNSAPDKSGLPSDRFSAERTGGSVSTLTIQRTQQEDSAVYLCAGSIQRGEQYFGPGTRLTVT.

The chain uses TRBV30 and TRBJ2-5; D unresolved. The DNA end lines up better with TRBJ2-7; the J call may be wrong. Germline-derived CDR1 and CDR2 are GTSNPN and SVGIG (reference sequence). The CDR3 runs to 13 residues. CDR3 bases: TGTGCCTGGAGTCCTAGTCTAGTGTTCGAGCAGTACTTC. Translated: CAWSPSLVFEQYF.

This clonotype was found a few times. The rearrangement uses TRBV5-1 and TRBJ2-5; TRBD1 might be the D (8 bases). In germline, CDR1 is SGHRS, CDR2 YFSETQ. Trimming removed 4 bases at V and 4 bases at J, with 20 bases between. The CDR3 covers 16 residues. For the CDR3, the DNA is TGCGCCAGCAGCACACAGGGGGGGGCTGCTGGAGAGACCCAGTACTTC. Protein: CASSTQGGAAGETQYF.

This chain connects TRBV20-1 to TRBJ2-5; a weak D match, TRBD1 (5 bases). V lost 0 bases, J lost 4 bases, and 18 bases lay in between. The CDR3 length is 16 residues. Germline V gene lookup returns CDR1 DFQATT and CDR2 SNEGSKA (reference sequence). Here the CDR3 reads CSAREFRRAFRETQYF. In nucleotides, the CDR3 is TGCAGTGCTAGAGAGTTTCGCAGGGCCTTCCGAGAGACCCAGTACTTC.

The CDR3 reads CASSFDRTNEQYF. Written as DNA, the CDR3 is TGTGCCAGCAGTTTTGACAGGACGAATGAGCAGTACTTC. The genes are TRBV12-3 or TRBV12-4 and TRBJ2-5, with D maybe TRBD1 (6 bases). This CDR3 has 13 amino acids. Trimming took 3 bases from V and 11 from J, leaving 16 bases between them.

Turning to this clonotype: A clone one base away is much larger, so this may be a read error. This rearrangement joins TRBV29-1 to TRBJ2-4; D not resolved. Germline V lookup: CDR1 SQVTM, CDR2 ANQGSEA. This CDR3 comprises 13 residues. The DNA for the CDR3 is TGCAGCGTTTTGGCGGAGAAAAAAAACGTTCAGTACTTC. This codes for CSVLAEKKNVQYF.

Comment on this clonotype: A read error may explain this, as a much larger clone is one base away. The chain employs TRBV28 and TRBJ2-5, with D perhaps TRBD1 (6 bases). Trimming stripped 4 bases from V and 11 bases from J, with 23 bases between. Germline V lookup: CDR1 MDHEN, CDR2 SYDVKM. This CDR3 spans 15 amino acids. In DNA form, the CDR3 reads TGTGCCAGCAGTTGGGGGCAGGACACATACAATGAGCAGTACTTC. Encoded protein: CASSWGQDTYNEQYF. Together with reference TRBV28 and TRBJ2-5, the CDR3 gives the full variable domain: DVKVTQSSRYLVKRTGEKVFLECVQDMDHENMFWYRQDPGLGLRLIYFSYDVKMKEKGDIPEGYSVSREKKERFSLILESASTNQTSMYLCASSWGQDTYNEQYFGPGTRLLVL.

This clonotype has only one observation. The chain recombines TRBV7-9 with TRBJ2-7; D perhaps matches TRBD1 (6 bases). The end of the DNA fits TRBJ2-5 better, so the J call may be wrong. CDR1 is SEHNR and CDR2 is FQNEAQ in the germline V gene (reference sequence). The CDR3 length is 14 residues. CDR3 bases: TGTGCCAGCAGCTCCCTCGGACAGCGTGGGACCCAGTACTTC. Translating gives CASSSLGQRGTQYF.

The chain's CDR3 is CASSQDGRAEQYF. The CDR3 DNA sequence: TGTGCCAGCAGCCAAGATGGGCGTGCTGAGCAGTACTTC. The chain has TRBV3-1 and TRBJ2-5; D is unresolved. Germline V gene data show CDR1 as LGHDT and CDR2 as YNNKEL (reference sequence). The germline V and J ends were trimmed by 0 bases and 11 bases, with 13 bases remaining between them. The CDR3 has 13 amino acids.

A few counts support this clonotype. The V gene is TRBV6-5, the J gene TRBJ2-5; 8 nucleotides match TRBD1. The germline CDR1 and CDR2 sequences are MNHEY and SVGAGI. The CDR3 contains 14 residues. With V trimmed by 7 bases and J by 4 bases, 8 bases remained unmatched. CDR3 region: CASKLGQALETQYF. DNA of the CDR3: TGTGCCAGCAAGCTGGGACAGGCGTTAGAGACCCAGTACTTC.

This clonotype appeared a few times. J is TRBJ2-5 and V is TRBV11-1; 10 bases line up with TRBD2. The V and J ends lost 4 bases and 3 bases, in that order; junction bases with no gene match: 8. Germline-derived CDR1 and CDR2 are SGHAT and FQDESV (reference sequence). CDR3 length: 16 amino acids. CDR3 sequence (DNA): TGTGCCAGCAGCTACAGACTAGCGGGTTACAAAGAGACCCAGTACTTC. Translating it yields CASSYRLAGYKETQYF.

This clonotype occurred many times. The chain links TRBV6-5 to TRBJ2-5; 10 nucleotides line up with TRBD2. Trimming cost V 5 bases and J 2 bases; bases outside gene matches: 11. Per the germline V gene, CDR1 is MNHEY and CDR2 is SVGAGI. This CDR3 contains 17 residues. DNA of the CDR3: TGTGCCAGCAGTACCCGACGGCTAGCGGGGGAGCAAGAGACCCAGTACTTC. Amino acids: CASSTRRLAGEQETQYF.

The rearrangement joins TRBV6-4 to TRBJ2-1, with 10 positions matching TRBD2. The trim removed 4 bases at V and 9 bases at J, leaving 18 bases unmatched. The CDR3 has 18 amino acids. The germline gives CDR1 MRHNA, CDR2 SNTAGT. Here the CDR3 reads CASSAQPLQLAGRREQFF. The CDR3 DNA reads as TGTGCCAGCAGTGCCCAGCCGCTCCAACTAGCGGGGCGGCGTGAGCAGTTCTTC.